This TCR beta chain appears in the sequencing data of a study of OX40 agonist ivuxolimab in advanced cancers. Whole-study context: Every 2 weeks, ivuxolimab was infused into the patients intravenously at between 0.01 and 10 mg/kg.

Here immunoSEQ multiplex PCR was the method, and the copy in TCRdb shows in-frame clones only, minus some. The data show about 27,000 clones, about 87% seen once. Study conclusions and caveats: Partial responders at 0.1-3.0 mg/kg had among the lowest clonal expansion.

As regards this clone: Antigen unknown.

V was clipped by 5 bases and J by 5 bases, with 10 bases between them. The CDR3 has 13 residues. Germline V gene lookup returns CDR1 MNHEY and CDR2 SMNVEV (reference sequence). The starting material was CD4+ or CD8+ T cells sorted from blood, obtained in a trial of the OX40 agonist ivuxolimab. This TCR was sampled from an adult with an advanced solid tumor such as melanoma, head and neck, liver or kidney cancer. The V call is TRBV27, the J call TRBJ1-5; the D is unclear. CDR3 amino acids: CASSKARDQPQHF. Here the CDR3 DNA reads TGTGCCAGCAGTAAGGCTAGAGATCAGCCCCAGCATTTT.